The 4 T cell receptor beta chains below all came from one sample that was sequenced in a study of shared clonotypes between healthy human individuals. The repertoire was sequenced with immunoSEQ multiplex PCR; TCRdb's copy has only in-frame clones and lacks some. The data show about 730,000 clones, about two thirds seen once. Sequenced material: memory CD4+ T cells sorted from blood. Subset defined: CD45RA-negative fraction. The source of these receptors is a woman aged 30 to 39 in good health.

This chain uses TRBV28 with TRBJ2-3; D not resolved. Between the trimmed V and J ends, which lost 1 base and 4 bases, there was a span of 6 bases. CDR1 and CDR2 (germline): MDHEN, SYDVKM. The CDR3 loop spans 13 amino acids. In nucleotides, the CDR3 is TGTGCCAGCAGTTTATTGTTCCCAGATACGCAGTATTTT. It encodes CASSLLFPDTQYF.

About this clone: Other DNA sequences in this sample translate to the same CDR3. The chain combines TRBV30 with TRBJ2-1; TRBD2 might be the D (5 bases). Trimming took 0 bases from V and 7 from J, leaving 7 bases between them. CDR1 and CDR2 (germline): GTSNPN, SVGIG (reference sequence). The CDR3 consists of 12 residues. CDR3 in DNA: TGTGCCTGGAGTGTACGGGGAAATGAGCAGTTCTTC. It codes for CAWSVRGNEQFF.

The rearrangement uses TRBV5-6 and TRBJ1-2; no definite D call. This CDR3 contains 14 residues. Trimming took 1 base from V and 5 from J, leaving 12 bases between them. The germline V gene has CDR1 SGHDT and CDR2 YYEEEE. CDR3 sequence (DNA): TGTGCCAGCAGCTTGTTACAGTCTCCTTATGGCTACACCTTC. Its translation: CASSLLQSPYGYTF. The full variable domain, in which reference TRBV5-6 and TRBJ1-2 provide the parts outside the CDR3, is DAGVTQSPTHLIKTRGQQVTLRCSPKSGHDTVSWYQQALGQGPQFIFQYYEEEERQRGNFPDRFSGHQFPNYSSELNVNALLLGDSALYLCASSLLQSPYGYTFGSGTRLTVV.

The chain uses TRBV6-1 and TRBJ1-3; no clear D gene. The germline gives CDR1 MNHNS, CDR2 SASEGT. V was clipped by 2 bases and J by 1 base, with 6 bases between them. The CDR3 runs 14 residues. The CDR3 loop reads CASSERGSGNTIYF. The CDR3 DNA reads TGTGCCAGCAGTGAACGGGGTTCTGGAAACACCATATATTTT.